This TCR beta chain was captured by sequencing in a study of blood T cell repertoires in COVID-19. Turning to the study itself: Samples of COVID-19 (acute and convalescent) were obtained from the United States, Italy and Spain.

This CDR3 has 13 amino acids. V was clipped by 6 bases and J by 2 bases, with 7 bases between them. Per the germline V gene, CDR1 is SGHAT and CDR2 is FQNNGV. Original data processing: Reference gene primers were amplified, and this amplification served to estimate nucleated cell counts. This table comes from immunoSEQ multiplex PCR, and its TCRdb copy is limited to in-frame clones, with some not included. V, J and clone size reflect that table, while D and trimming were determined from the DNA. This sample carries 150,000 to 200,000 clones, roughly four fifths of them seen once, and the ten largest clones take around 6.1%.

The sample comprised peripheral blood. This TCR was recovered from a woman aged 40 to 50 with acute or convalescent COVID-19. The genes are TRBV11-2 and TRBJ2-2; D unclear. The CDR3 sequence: CASRGSNTGELFF. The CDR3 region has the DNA TGTGCCAGCAGGGGCTCTAACACCGGGGAGCTGTTTTTT. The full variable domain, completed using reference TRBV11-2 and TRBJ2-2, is EAGVAQSPRYKIIEKRQSVAFWCNPISGHATLYWYQQILGQGPKLLIQFQNNGVVDDSQLPKDRFSAERLKGVDSTLKIQPAKLEDSAVYLCASRGSNTGELFFGEGSRLTVL.